This T cell receptor beta chain is from a study of quantifying T cell responses using KT2 cells. Study-wide context: cDNA was made from DNase-treated RNA using alpha and beta constant primers.

Germline V gene data show CDR1 as MNHNY and CDR2 as SVGAGI (reference sequence). The ends lost 4 bases at V and 0 bases at J; junction bases unmatched: 21. The CDR3 is made up of 21 amino acids. An oligo carrying a UMI was ligated to the cDNA 3' end. The first PCR ran roughly 4 cycles with an equimolar RC1.1 and RC1.2 beta primer mix. MiXCR, applied by TCRdb to the UMI-ligation and nested PCR reads, yields one record per CDR3 protein. Of fewer than 60,000 distinct CDR3 sequences in the sample, 11% were seen once. This TCR was sampled from a human donor. V usage is TRBV6-6 and J usage is TRBJ1-5; 7 nucleotides line up with TRBD1. The source material was PBMCs spiked with cells of the T cell clone KT2. Here the CDR3 reads CASSWELEGAHYFHSNQPQHF. DNA of the CDR3: TGTGCCAGCAGTTGGGAGTTGGAGGGGGCCCACTACTTCCATAGCAATCAGCCCCAGCATTTT.